The 19 T cell receptor beta chains in this list originate from one sample, sequenced in a study of post-analysis software for immune sequencing data. The antigens of these receptors remain unknown. Study observations and caveats: Four to six TRBV segments, including TRBV5-6, TRBV5-1 and TRBV20-1, were more frequent in patients than controls.

Unique molecular identifiers were carried by the TCR beta cDNA libraries. TCRdb analysed the PCR reads with MiXCR anew, one entry per CDR3 protein. The repertoire holds roughly 600,000 distinct CDR3 sequences, 44% seen once, with around 1.7% in the top ten. The sequencing sample was made of blood. The source is a girl aged 10-17 years with multiple sclerosis.

This clonotype occurred a few times. The chain employs TRBV7-2 and TRBJ1-2; tentatively, D is TRBD1 (6 bases). V was clipped by 9 bases and J by 6 bases, with 17 bases between them. CDR3 size: 13 residues. The germline V gene has CDR1 SGHTA and CDR2 FQGNSA. CDR3 region: CARYNREFDGYTF. The CDR3 DNA follows: TGTGCCAGATACAACAGGGAATTTGATGGCTACACCTTC.

The chain recombines TRBV27 with TRBJ2-7; 10 nucleotides line up with TRBD2. Trimming took 2 bases from V and 7 from J; bases not matched to a gene: 17. Germline V lookup: CDR1 MNHEY, CDR2 SMNVEV (reference sequence). The CDR3 sequence is 18 residues long. CDR3 nucleotides: TGTGCCAGCAGTTTAGGGCTAGCGGGAGCCCTCCCCTACAATGAGCAGTACTTC. It is translated as CASSLGLAGALPYNEQYF.

The chain couples TRBV20-1 to TRBJ2-3; 9 bases are shared with TRBD2. This CDR3 has 17 residues. Unmatched junction bases numbered 23, after V lost 6 bases and J lost 10 bases. Germline CDR1 DFQATT, CDR2 SNEGSKA (reference sequence). CDR3 protein: CSATKDLAGNAHGAQYF. CDR3 bases: TGCAGTGCCACAAAGGATCTAGCGGGAAACGCGCACGGTGCGCAGTATTTT.

This clonotype was picked up a small number of times. The rearrangement joins TRBV12-3 or TRBV12-4 to TRBJ2-7; D is ambiguous. Trimming took off 5 bases at V and 3 bases at J, with 11 bases between the two ends. The CDR3 sequence is 13 residues long. CDR3 residues: CASSPLNRYEQYF. In DNA, the CDR3 is TGTGCCAGCAGTCCCTTAAACCGCTACGAGCAGTACTTC.

The chain has TRBV5-1 and TRBJ2-5, with D perhaps TRBD1 or TRBD2 (5 bases each). The DNA end is more similar to TRBJ2-7, so the J call may be wrong. The CDR3 is 17 residues long. Germline V lookup: CDR1 SGHRS, CDR2 YFSETQ. The CDR3 protein is CASSGGRGGSLRDEQYF. The DNA for the CDR3 is TGCGCCAGCAGCGGCGGGCGAGGCGGGTCCCTCAGGGACGAGCAGTACTTC.

This sequence joins TRBV12-3 or TRBV12-4 and TRBJ2-4; D ambiguous. Trimming stripped 5 bases from V and 0 bases from J, with 20 bases between. The CDR3 totals 18 residues. The CDR3: CASSPSPWPFLAKNIQYF. CDR3 coding DNA: TGTGCCAGCAGTCCATCCCCTTGGCCCTTTTTAGCCAAAAACATTCAGTACTTC.

This chain connects TRBV3-1 to TRBJ2-5, with 11 bases lining up with TRBD2. Germline CDR1 LGHDT, CDR2 YNNKEL (reference sequence). Trimming at V came to 4 bases and at J to 0 bases, leaving 1 base not matched to a gene. The CDR3 sequence is 15 residues long. CDR3 amino acids: CASSPGLADQETQYF. The CDR3 bases are TGTGCCAGCAGCCCGGGACTAGCGGACCAAGAGACCCAGTACTTC.

The chain uses TRBV7-2 and TRBJ1-1; D is perhaps TRBD1 (5 bases). The CDR3 has 13 residues. Trimming left V 4 bases short and J 2 bases short, with 8 bases between. Germline V lookup: CDR1 SGHTA, CDR2 FQGNSA. CDR3 sequence reads: CASSWTTNTEAFF. CDR3 nucleotide sequence: TGTGCCAGCAGCTGGACAACCAACACTGAAGCTTTCTTT.

This clonotype was counted a few times. V and J are TRBV28 and TRBJ2-7; possible D gene TRBD1, 5 bases. The CDR3 is 15 residues long. Germline CDR1 is MDHEN and CDR2 is SYDVKM. V was pared by 7 bases and J by 0 bases, with 16 bases between. This CDR3 is CASKEHPRDSYEQYF. The CDR3 region has the DNA TGTGCCAGCAAGGAGCATCCCAGGGACTCCTACGAGCAGTACTTC. Supplemented by reference TRBV28 and TRBJ2-7, the full variable domain reads DVKVTQSSRYLVKRTGEKVFLECVQDMDHENMFWYRQDPGLGLRLIYFSYDVKMKEKGDIPEGYSVSREKKERFSLILESASTNQTSMYLCASKEHPRDSYEQYFGPGTRLTVT.

This clonotype was seen a handful of times. The chain uses TRBV20-1 and TRBJ2-1; D not certain. V lost 0 bases and J 6 bases, leaving 6 bases between the germline ends. This CDR3 is 12 amino acids long. The germline V gene has CDR1 DFQATT and CDR2 SNEGSKA (reference sequence). The CDR3 reads CSARDNSNEQFF. In DNA, the CDR3 is TGCAGTGCTAGAGATAACTCCAATGAGCAGTTCTTC.

This clonotype occurred once. The chain uses TRBV21-1 and TRBJ2-6. TRBV21-1 is a listed pseudogene. The CDR3 is 16 residues long. CDR3 loop: CASSKDQGSGANVLTF. CDR3 DNA: TGTGCCAGCAGCAAAGACCAGGGTTCGGGGGCCAACGTCCTGACTTTC.

The rearrangement joins TRBV20-1 to TRBJ1-2; D is unclear. CDR1 DFQATT and CDR2 SNEGSKA come from the germline V gene (reference sequence). This CDR3 has 14 residues. The V and J ends lost 6 bases and 3 bases respectively, with 17 bases between them. CDR3 coding DNA: TGCAGTGCCCCCGCCTGGGATGCTGACTATGGCTACACCTTC. Protein sequence: CSAPAWDADYGYTF.

In its sample, this clonotype was seen a few times. The rearrangement joins TRBV11-3 to TRBJ2-1; TRBD1 might be the D (7 bases). Trimming removed 2 bases from V and 3 bases from J, with 11 bases in between. Germline V lookup: CDR1 SGHNT, CDR2 YENEEA. The CDR3 has 15 residues. CDR3 region: CASSLQGGGYNEQFF. The CDR3 DNA follows: TGTGCCAGCAGCTTACAGGGGGGAGGCTACAATGAGCAGTTCTTC. Full variable domain (rest looked up from reference TRBV11-3 and TRBJ2-1): EAGVVQSPRYKIIEKKQPVAFWCNPISGHNTLYWYLQNLGQGPELLIRYENEEAVDDSQLPKDRFSAERLKGVDSTLKIQPAELGDSAVYLCASSLQGGGYNEQFFGPGTRLTVL.

The V call is TRBV20-1, the J call TRBJ2-7; perhaps TRBD2 as D (6 bases). Trimming shortened V by 0 bases and J by 2 bases, and 14 bases separated the two germline ends. Germline loops: CDR1 DFQATT, CDR2 SNEGSKA (reference sequence). The CDR3 contains 15 residues. This chain's CDR3 is CSARDAGTPTYEQYF. In DNA, the CDR3 is TGCAGTGCTAGAGATGCCGGGACTCCTACCTACGAGCAGTACTTC.

This chain connects TRBV2 to TRBJ1-2; 8 positions agree with TRBD1. CDR3 length: 12 residues. V lost 7 bases to trimming and J lost 2 bases; unmatched junction nucleotides: 0. Germline CDR1 is SNHLY and CDR2 is FYNNEI. CDR3 loop: CASNRGNYGYTF. The DNA for the CDR3 is TGTGCCAGCAACAGGGGGAACTATGGCTACACCTTC. The complete variable domain, with remaining parts taken from reference TRBV2 and TRBJ1-2, reads EPEVTQTPSHQVTQMGQEVILRCVPISNHLYFYWYRQILGQKVEFLVSFYNNEISEKSEIFDDQFSVERPDGSNFTLKIRSTKLEDSAMYFCASNRGNYGYTFGSGTRLTVV.

The table lists this clonotype with a few counts. The chain is built from TRBV11-2 and TRBJ2-5, with D possibly being TRBD2 (5 bases). Trimming took off 5 bases at V and 1 base at J, with 23 bases between the two ends. The V gene's germline CDR1 is SGHAT and CDR2 FQNNGV. The CDR3 is made up of 18 amino acids. Here the CDR3 DNA reads TGTGCCAGCAGCCCCATCAGGAGGCTCGAAGGAAGCCAAGAGACCCAGTACTTC. It encodes CASSPIRRLEGSQETQYF.

The chain employs TRBV20-1 and TRBJ2-5; 8 bases map to TRBD1. Germline lookup yields CDR1 DFQATT and CDR2 SNEGSKA (reference sequence). The CDR3 consists of 14 residues. V dropped 1 base and J dropped 5; count of bases not matched to a gene: 6. The CDR3 loop reads CSARGDRPGETQYF. As DNA, the CDR3 is TGCAGTGCTAGAGGGGACAGGCCCGGGGAGACCCAGTACTTC.

The V call is TRBV10-3, the J call TRBJ2-1; 9 bases are shared with TRBD2. The germline V gene encodes CDR1 ENHRY and CDR2 SYGVKD. This CDR3 is built from 14 residues. The ends lost 10 bases at V and 8 bases at J; junction bases unmatched: 12. The CDR3 loop is CATSEAGGRDEQFF. The CDR3 nucleotides read TGTGCCACCTCTGAAGCGGGGGGCCGAGATGAGCAGTTCTTC.

This clonotype has a handful of counts. This chain uses TRBV20-1 with TRBJ2-3, with TRBD1 identical over 11 bases. Germline trimming cut 5 bases from V and 8 bases from J; bases unmatched to any gene: 9. The CDR3 is made up of 14 amino acids. Germline values: CDR1 DFQATT, CDR2 SNEGSKA (reference sequence). The CDR3 reads CSAPWDRGWGTQYF. DNA for the CDR3: TGCAGTGCTCCCTGGGACAGGGGGTGGGGTACGCAGTATTTT.